This entry features one TCR beta chain sequence. The data are from a study of shared clonotypes between healthy human individuals. CDR1 LGHNA and CDR2 YNFKEQ come from the germline V gene. This CDR3 is 17 amino acids long. J gave up 3 bases and V 11 bases, and 12 bases lay outside the gene matches. Clones were read by immunoSEQ multiplex PCR, and TCRdb kept only the in-frame ones, dropping some. The table shows approximately 2.1 million clones, with 80% to 95% occurring only once. This chain links TRBV4-2 with TRBJ2-2; 13 nucleotides align to TRBD2. The clonotype originates from a man between 18 and 35 years old in good health. Some clones in this sample may be carry-over from other donors' samples. The sample was naive CD4+ T cells from PBMCs. Subset in this sample: CD45RA+ positively selected. In DNA form, the CDR3 reads TGTGCCTCTTCTCGGGGACTAGCGGGATCCGACACCGGGGAGCTGTTTTTT. Residues: CASSRGLAGSDTGELFF.